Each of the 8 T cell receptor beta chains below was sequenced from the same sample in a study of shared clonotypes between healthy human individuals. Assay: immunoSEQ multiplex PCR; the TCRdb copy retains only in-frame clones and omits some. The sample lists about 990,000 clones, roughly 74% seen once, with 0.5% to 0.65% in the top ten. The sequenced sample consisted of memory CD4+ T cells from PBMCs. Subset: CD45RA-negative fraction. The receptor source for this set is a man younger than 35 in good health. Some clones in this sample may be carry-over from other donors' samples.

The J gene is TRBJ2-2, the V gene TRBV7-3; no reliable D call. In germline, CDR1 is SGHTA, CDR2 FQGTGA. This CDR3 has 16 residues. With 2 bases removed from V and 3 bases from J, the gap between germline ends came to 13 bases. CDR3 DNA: TGTGCCAGCAGCTTATTGGTCCCCCGGGACACCGGGGAGCTGTTTTTT. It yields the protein CASSLLVPRDTGELFF.

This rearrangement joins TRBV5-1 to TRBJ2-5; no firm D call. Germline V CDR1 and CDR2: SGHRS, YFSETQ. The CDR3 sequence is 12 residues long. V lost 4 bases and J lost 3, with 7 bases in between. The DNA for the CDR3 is TGCGCCAGCAGCAAACTGAAAGAGACCCAGTACTTC. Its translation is CASSKLKETQYF.

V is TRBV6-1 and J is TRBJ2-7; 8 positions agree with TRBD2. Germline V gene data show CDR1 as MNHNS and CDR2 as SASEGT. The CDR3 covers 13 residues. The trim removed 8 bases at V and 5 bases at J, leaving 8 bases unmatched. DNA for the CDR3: TGTGCCAGCCGGCGGGAGGCATTCGACGAGCAGTACTTC. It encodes CASRREAFDEQYF.

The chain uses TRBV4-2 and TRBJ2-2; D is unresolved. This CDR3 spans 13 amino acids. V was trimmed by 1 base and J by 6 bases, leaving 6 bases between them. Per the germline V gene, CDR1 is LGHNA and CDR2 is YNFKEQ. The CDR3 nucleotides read TGTGCCAGCAGCCAAGTCATGGCCGGGGAGCTGTTTTTT. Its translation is CASSQVMAGELFF.

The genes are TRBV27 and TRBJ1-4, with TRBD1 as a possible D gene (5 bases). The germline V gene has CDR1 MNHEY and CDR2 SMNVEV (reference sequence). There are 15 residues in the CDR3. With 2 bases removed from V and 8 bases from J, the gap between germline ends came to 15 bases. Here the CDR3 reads CASSLNGGGGEKLFF. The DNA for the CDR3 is TGTGCCAGCAGTTTAAACGGGGGGGGTGGAGAAAAACTGTTTTTT. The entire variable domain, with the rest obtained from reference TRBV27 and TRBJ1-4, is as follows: EAQVTQNPRYLITVTGKKLTVTCSQNMNHEYMSWYRQDPGLGLRQIYYSMNVEVTDKGDVPEGYKVSRKEKRNFPLILESPSPNQTSLYFCASSLNGGGGEKLFFGSGTQLSVL.

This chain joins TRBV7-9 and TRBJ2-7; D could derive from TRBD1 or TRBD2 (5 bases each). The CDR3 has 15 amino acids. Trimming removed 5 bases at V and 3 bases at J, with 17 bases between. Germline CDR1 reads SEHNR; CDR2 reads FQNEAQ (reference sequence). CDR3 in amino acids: CASSPGGVGSYEQYF. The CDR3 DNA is TGTGCCAGCAGCCCTGGGGGAGTTGGGAGCTACGAGCAGTACTTC.

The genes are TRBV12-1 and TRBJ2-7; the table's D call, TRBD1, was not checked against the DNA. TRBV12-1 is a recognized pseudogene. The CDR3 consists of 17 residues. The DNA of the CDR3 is TGTGCCAGCAGCTTTTCCCCGACAGTTGGGCCCCTGTACGAGCAGTACTTC. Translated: CASSFSPTVGPLYEQYF.

The CDR3 protein is CASSLGVYATNEKLFF. In DNA, the CDR3 is TGCGCCAGCAGCTTGGGGGTTTATGCAACTAATGAAAAACTGTTTTTT. The rearrangement uses TRBV5-1 and TRBJ1-4; D not certain. Germline V gene lookup returns CDR1 SGHRS and CDR2 YFSETQ. Trimming cost V 0 bases and J 0 bases, with 9 bases left between them. There are 16 residues in the CDR3.